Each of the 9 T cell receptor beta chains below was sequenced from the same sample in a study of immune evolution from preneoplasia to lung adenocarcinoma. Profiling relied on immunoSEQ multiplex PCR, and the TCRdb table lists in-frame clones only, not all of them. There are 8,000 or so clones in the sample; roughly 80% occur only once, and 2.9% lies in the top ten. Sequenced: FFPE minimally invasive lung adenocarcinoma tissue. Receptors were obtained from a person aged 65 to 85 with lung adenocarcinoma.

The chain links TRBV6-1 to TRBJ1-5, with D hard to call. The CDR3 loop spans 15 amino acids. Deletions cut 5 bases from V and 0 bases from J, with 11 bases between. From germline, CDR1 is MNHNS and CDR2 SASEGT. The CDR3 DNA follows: TGTGCCAGCAGTCCGGAGCCCTATAGCAATCAGCCCCAGCATTTT. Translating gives CASSPEPYSNQPQHF.

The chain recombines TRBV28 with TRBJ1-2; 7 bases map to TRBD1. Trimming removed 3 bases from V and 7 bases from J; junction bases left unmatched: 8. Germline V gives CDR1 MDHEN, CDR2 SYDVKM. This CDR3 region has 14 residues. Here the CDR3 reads CASSFGQGVGGYTF. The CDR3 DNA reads TGTGCCAGCAGTTTTGGGCAGGGGGTCGGTGGCTACACCTTC.

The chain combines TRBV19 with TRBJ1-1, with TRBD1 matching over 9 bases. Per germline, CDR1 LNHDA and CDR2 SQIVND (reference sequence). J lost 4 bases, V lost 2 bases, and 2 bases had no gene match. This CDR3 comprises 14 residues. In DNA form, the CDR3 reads TGTGCCAGTAGTATAAGGGACAGGGCCACTGAAGCTTTCTTT. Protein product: CASSIRDRATEAFF.

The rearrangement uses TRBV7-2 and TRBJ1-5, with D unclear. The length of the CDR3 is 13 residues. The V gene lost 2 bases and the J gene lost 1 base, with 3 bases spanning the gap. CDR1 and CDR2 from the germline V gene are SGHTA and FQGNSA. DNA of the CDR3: TGTGCCAGCAGCTTACAGAGCAATCAGCCCCAGCATTTT. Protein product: CASSLQSNQPQHF.

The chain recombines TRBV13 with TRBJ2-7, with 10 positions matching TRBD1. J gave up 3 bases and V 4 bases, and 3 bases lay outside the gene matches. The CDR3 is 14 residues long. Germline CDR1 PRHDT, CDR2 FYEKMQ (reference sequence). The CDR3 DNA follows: TGTGCCAGCAGCTGGGGACAGGGGAACTACGAGCAGTACTTC. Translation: CASSWGQGNYEQYF.

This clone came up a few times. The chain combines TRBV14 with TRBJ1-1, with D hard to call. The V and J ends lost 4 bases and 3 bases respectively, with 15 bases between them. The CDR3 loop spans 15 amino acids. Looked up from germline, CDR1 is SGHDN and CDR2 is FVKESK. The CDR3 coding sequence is TGTGCCAGCAGCCGAACCTCAGGACCGCACACTGAAGCTTTCTTT. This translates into CASSRTSGPHTEAFF.

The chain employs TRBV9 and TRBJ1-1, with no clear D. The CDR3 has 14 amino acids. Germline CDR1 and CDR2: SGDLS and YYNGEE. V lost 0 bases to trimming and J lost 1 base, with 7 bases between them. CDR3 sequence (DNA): TGTGCCAGCAGCGTAGTTGCAAAGAACACTGAAGCTTTCTTT. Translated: CASSVVAKNTEAFF. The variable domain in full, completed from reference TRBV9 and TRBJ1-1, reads DSGVTQTPKHLITATGQRVTLRCSPRSGDLSVYWYQQSLDQGLQFLIQYYNGEERAKGNILERFSAQQFPDLHSELNLSSLELGDSALYFCASSVVAKNTEAFFGQGTRLTVV.

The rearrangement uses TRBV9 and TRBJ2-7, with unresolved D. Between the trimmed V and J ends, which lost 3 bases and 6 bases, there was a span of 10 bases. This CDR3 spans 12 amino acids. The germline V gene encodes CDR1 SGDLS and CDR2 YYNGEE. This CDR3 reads CASSGSTREQYF. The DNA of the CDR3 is TGTGCCAGCAGCGGATCTACGCGCGAGCAGTACTTC.

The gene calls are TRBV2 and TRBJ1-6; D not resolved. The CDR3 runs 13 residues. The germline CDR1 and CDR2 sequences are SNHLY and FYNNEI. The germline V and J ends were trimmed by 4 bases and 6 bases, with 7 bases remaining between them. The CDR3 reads CASSVTSNSPLHF. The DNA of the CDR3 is TGTGCCAGCAGTGTGACAAGTAATTCACCCCTCCACTTT.